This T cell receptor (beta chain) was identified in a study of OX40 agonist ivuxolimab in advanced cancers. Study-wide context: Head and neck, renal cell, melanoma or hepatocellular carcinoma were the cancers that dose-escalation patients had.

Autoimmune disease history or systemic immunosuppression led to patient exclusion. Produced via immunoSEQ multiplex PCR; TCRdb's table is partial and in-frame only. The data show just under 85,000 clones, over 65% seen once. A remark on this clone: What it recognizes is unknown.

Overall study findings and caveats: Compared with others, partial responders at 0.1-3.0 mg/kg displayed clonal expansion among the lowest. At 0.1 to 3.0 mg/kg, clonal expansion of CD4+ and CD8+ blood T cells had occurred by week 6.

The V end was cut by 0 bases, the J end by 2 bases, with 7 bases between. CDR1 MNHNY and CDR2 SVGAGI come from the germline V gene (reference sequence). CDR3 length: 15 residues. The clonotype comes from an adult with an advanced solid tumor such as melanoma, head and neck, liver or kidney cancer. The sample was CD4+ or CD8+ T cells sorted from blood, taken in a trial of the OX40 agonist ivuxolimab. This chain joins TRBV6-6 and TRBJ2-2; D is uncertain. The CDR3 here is CASSYSWQNTGELFF. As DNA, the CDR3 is TGTGCCAGCAGTTACTCGTGGCAAAACACCGGGGAGCTGTTTTTT.